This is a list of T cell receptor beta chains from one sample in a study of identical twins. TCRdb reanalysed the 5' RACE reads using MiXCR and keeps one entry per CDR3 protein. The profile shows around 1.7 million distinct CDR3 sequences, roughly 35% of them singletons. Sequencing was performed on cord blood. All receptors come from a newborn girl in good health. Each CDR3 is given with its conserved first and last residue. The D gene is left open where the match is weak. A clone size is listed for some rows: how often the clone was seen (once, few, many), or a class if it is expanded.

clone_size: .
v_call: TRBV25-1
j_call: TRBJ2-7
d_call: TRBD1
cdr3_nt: TGTGCCAGCAGTGCCACCCCCGTTGACAGGGACCTCTACGAGCAGTACTTC
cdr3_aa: CASSATPVDRDLYEQYF

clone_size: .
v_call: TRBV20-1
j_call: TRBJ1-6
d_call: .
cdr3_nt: TGCAGTGCGAAGAGCGGGGGGGGCTCCTATAATTCACCCCTCCACTTT
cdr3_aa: CSAKSGGGSYNSPLHF

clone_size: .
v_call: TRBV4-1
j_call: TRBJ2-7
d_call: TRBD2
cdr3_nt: TGCGCCAGCAGCCAAGTTATAGCGGGAGGCCCCTCGTACAATGAGCAGTACTTC
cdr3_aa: CASSQVIAGGPSYNEQYF

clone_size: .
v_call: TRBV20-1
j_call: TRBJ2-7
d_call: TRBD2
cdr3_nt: TGCAGTGTTCCGGGACTAGCGCTCTACGAGCAGTACTTC
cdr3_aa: CSVPGLALYEQYF

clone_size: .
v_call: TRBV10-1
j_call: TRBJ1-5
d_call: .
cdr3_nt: TGCGCCAGCAGTGAGTCAGGGACGCCCCAGCATTTT
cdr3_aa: CASSESGTPQHF

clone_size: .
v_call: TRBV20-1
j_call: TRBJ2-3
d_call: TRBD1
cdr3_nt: TGCAGTGCTTCGGACAGGGGGCTTAAAGATACGCAGTATTTT
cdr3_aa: CSASDRGLKDTQYF

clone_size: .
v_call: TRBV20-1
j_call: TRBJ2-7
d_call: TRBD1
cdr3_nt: TGCAGTGCTGGAGGACAGGTTTCCTACGAGCAGTACTTC
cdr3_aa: CSAGGQVSYEQYF

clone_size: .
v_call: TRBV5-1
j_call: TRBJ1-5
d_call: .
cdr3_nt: TGCGCCAGCAGCTTGGACAGTCATCAGCCCCAGCATTTT
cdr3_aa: CASSLDSHQPQHF

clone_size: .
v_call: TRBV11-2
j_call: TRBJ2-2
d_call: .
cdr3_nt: TGTGCCAGCAGCCCGATCAGGGGGAGGACCGGGGAGCTGTTTTTT
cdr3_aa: CASSPIRGRTGELFF

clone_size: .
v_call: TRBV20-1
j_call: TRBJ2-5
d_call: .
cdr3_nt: TGCAGTACTAGTAGAGGGGCGGAGACCCAGTACTTC
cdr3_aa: CSTSRGAETQYF

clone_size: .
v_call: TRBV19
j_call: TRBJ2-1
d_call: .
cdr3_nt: TGTGCCAGTAGTGGGGGGGCTCTAATCCGTGAGCGGTTCTTC
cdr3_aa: CASSGGALIRERFF

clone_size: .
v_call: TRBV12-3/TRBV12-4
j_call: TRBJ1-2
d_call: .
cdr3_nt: TGTGCCAGCACCTGGGAGGGGTACTATGGCTACACCTTC
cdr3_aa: CASTWEGYYGYTF

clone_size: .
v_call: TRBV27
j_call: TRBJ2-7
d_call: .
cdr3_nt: TGTGCCAGCAGTTTAGCACCCGGGGGCAACTACGAGCAGTACTTC
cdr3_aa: CASSLAPGGNYEQYF

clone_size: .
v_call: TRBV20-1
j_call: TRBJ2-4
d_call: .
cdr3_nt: TGCAGTGCTAGAGATTGGACCGATATAGCCAAAAACATTCAGTACTTC
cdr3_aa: CSARDWTDIAKNIQYF

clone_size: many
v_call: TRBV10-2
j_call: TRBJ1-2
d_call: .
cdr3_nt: TGCGCCAGCAGGGAGATCTATGGCTACACCTTC
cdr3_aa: CASREIYGYTF

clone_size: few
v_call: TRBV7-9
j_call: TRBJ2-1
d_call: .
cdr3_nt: TGTGCCAGCAGCTTAAGTGGCGGTCAGGAGCAGTTCTTC
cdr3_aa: CASSLSGGQEQFF

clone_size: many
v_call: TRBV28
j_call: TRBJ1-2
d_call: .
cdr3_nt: TGTGCCAGCAGTTCTCGGTATGGCTACACCTTC
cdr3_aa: CASSSRYGYTF

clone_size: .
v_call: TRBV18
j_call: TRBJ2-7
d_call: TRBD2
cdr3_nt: TGTGCCAGCTCACCAGGGACTAGCGCCCGCTTGGTTTACGAGCAGTACTTC
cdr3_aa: CASSPGTSARLVYEQYF

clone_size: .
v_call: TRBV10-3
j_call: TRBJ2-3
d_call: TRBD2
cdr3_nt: TGTGCCATCAGTGAGTCGAAAAGCGGGGGGGCTGGAGATACGCAGTATTTT
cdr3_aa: CAISESKSGGAGDTQYF

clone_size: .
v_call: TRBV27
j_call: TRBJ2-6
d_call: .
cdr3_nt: TGTGCCAGCAGTTTGCTTATTCCTGGGGCCAACGTCCTGACTTTC
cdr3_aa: CASSLLIPGANVLTF

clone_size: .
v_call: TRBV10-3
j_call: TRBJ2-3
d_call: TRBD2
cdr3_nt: TGTGCCATCAGTGAGTCCGTAGTACTAGCGGGAGATTCAGATACGCAGTATTTT
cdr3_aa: CAISESVVLAGDSDTQYF

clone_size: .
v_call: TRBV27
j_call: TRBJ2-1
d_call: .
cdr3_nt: TGTGCCAGCGAGGGGAAGTTCTTC
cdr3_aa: CASEGKFF

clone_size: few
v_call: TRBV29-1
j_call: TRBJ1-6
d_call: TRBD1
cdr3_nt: TGCAGCGTGAGACAGGGTAGCGCCTATAATTCACCCCTCCACTTT
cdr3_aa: CSVRQGSAYNSPLHF

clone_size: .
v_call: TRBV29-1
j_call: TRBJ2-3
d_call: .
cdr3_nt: TGCAGCGTTGAAGATCCCAGGCTTGTGAGGACAGATACGCAGTATTTT
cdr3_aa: CSVEDPRLVRTDTQYF

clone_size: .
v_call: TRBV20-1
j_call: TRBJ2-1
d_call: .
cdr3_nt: TGCAGTGCTAGTGCGGACTGGACGTACAATGAGCAGTTCTTC
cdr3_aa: CSASADWTYNEQFF

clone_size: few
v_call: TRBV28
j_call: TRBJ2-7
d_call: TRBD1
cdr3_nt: TGTGCCAGCAGTTTGGGGGACAGGGGTGGATACGAGCAGTACTTC
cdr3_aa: CASSLGDRGGYEQYF

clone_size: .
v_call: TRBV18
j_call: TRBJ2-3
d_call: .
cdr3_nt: TGTGCCAGCGCGGGACGGGGGAGGGATACGCAGTATTTT
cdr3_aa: CASAGRGRDTQYF

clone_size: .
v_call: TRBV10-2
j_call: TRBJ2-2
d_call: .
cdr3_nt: TGCGCCAGCAGCGATCAGGGAACCGGGGAGCTGTTTTTT
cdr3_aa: CASSDQGTGELFF

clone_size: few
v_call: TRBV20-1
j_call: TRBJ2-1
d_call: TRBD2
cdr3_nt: TGCAGTGCAGACCGACCGGGACTAGAGGGTGAGCAGTTCTTC
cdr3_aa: CSADRPGLEGEQFF

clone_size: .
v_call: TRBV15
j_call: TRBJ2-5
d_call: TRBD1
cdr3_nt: TGTGCCACCAGCAGAGACCCGGACAGGGGGGAAGAGACCCAGTACTTC
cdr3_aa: CATSRDPDRGEETQYF

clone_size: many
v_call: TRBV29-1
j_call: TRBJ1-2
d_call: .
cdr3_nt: TGCAGCGTTGTGTGGGCGGTATCGGGAAGCTATGGCTACACCTTC
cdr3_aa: CSVVWAVSGSYGYTF

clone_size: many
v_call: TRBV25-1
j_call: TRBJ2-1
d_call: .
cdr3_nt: TGTGCCAGCAGTGGGACATCCTACAATGAGCAGTTCTTC
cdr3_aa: CASSGTSYNEQFF

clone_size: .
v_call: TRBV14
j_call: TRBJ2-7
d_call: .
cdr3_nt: TGTGCCAGCAGCCAACCGGGACACAACTACGAGCAGTACTTC
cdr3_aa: CASSQPGHNYEQYF

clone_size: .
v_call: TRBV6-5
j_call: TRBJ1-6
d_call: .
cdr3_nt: TGTGCCAGCAGTGACTCGACAGGACGGGGGTATTCACCCCTCCACTTT
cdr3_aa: CASSDSTGRGYSPLHF

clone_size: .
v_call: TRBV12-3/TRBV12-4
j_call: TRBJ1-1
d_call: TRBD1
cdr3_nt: TGTGCCAGCAGTCGCCGGACAGGGGGCCGGGGGACTGAAGCTTTCTTT
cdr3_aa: CASSRRTGGRGTEAFF

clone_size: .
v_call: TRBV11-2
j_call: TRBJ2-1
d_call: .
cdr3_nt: TGTGCCAGCAGCTCAACAGGGTTTGAGCAGTTCTTC
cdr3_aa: CASSSTGFEQFF

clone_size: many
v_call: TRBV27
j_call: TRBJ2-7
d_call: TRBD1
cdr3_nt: TGTGCCAGCAGTTCCACCGGGACAGGGGGCTACGAGCAGTACTTC
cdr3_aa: CASSSTGTGGYEQYF

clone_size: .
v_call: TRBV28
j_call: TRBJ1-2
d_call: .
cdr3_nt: TGTGCCAGCACCCCGGGCGGACATTACACCTTC
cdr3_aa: CASTPGGHYTF

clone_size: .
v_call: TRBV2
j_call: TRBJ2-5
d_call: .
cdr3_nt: TGTGCCAGCAGTCAAACTACAGAGACCCAGTACTTC
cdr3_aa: CASSQTTETQYF

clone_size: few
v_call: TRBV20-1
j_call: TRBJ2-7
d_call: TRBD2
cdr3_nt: TGCAGTGCTAGGACCCGGACTAGCGGGACCTACGAGCAGTACTTC
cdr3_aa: CSARTRTSGTYEQYF

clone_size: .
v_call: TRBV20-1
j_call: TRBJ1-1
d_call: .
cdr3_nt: TGCAGTGCTAGAGGCCCAGGGTACACTGAAGCTTTCTTT
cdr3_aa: CSARGPGYTEAFF

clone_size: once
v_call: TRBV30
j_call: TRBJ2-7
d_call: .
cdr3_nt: TGTGCCTGGAGTGGGCAGGGTATCGCCTACGAGCAGTACTTC
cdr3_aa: CAWSGQGIAYEQYF

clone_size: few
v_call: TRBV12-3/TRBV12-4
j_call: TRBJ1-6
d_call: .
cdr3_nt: TGTGCCAGCACCTCGTACAGTGCCTCCTATAATTCACCCCTCCACTTT
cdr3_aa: CASTSYSASYNSPLHF

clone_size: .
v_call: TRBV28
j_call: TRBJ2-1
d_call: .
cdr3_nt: TGTGCCAGCAGTGGGGAAGCCGGGTCCTACAATGAGCAGTTCTTC
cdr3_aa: CASSGEAGSYNEQFF

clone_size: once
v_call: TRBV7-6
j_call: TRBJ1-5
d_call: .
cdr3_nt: TGTGCCAGCAGCTTAGCGCCCGGGGGCCTCTATAGCAATCAGCCCCAGCATTTT
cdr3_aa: CASSLAPGGLYSNQPQHF